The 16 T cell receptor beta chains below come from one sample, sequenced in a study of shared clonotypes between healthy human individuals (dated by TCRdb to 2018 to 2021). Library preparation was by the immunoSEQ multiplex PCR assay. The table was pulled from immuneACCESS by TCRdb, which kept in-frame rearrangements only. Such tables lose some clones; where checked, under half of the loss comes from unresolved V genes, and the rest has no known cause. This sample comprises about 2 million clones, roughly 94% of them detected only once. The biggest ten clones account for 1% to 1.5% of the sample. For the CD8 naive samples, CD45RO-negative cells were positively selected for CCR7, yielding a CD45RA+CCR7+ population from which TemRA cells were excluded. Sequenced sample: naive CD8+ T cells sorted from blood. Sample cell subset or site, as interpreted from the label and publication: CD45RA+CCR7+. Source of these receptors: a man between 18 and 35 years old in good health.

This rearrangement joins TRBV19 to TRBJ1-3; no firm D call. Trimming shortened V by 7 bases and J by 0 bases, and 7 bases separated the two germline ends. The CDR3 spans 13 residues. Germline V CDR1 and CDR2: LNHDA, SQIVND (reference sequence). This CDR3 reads CASTAASGNTIYF. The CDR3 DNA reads TGTGCCAGTACGGCGGCCTCTGGAAACACCATATATTTT.

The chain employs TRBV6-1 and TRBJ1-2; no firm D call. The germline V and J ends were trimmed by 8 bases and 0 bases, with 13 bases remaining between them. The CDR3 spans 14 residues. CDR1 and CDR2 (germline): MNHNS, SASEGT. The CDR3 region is CASEVRAANYGYTF. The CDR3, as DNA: TGTGCCAGCGAGGTGAGGGCAGCTAACTATGGCTACACCTTC.

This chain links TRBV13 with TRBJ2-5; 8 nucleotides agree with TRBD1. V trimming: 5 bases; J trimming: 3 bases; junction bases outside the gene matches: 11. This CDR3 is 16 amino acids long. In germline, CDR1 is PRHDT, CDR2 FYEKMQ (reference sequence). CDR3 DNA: TGTGCCAGCAGCCAGGCCGGACAGGGTGGAAAAGAGACCCAGTACTTC. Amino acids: CASSQAGQGGKETQYF.

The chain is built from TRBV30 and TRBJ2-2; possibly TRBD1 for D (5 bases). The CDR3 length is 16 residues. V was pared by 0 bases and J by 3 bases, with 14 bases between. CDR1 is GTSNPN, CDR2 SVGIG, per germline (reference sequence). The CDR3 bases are TGTGCCTGGAGTGTACTGTCAGGGATACACACCGGGGAGCTGTTTTTT. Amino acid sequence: CAWSVLSGIHTGELFF.

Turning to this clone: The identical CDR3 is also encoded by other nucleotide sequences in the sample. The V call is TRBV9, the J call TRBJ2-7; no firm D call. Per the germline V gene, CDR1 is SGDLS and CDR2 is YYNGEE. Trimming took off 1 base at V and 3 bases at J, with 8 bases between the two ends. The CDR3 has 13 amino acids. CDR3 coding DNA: TGTGCCAGCAGCGTAACGGATAGCTACGAGCAGTACTTC. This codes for CASSVTDSYEQYF.

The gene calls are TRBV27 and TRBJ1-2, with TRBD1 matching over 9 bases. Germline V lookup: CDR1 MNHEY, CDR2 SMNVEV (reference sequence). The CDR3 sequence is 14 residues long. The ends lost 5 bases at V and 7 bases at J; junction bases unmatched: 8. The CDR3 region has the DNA TGTGCCAGCAGTCCCACAGGGGGCCTCATTGGCTACACCTTC. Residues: CASSPTGGLIGYTF.

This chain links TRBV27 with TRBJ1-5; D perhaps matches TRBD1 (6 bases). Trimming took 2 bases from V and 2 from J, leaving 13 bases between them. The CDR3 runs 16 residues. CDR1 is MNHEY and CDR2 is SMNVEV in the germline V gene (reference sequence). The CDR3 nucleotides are TGTGCCAGCAGTTTAGGGGGGGGCTGGGGCAATCAGCCCCAGCATTTT. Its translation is CASSLGGGWGNQPQHF.

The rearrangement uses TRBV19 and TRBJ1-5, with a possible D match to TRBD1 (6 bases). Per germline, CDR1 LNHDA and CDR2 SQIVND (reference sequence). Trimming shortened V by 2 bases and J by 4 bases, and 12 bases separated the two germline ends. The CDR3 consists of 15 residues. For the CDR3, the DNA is TGTGCCAGTAGTATACGGCCAGGGGCGAATCAGCCCCAGCATTTT. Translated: CASSIRPGANQPQHF.

CDR3 in amino acids: CALIRVSYEQYF. In DNA, the CDR3 is TGTGCCTTAATTAGGGTGTCCTACGAGCAGTACTTC. This chain connects TRBV2 to TRBJ2-7; D unresolved. The CDR3 is 12 residues long. The ends were cut back, 11 bases at V and 1 base at J, with 12 bases in the middle. Germline loops: CDR1 SNHLY, CDR2 FYNNEI.

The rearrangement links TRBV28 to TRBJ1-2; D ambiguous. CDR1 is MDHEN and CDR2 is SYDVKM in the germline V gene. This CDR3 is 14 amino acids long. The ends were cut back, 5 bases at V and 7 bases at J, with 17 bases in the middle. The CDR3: CASSRWSGASGYTF. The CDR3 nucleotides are TGTGCCAGCAGTCGCTGGTCAGGCGCGAGTGGCTACACCTTC.

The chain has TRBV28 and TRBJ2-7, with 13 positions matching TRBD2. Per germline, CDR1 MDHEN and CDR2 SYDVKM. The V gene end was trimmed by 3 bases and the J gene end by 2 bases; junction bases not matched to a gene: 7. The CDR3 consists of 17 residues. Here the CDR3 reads CASSLGLAGTPTYEQYF. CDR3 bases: TGTGCCAGCAGTTTGGGACTAGCGGGAACCCCCACCTACGAGCAGTACTTC.

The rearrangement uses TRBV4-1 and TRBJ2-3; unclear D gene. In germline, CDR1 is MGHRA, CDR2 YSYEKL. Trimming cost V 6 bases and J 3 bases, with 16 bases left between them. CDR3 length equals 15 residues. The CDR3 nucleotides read TGCGCCAGCAGTGGGGTTGCAGTTTCAACAGATACGCAGTATTTT. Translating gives CASSGVAVSTDTQYF.

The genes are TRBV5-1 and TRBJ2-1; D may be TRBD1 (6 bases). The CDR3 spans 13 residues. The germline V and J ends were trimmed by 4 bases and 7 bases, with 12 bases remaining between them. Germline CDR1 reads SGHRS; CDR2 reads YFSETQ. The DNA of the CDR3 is TGCGCCAGCAGCCACTCGAGGGGGAATGAGCAGTTCTTC. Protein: CASSHSRGNEQFF.

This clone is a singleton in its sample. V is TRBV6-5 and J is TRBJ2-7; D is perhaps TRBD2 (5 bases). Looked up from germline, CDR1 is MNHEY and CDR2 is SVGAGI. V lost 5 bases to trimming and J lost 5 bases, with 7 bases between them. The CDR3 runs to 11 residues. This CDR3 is CASSTEDEQYF. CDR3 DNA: TGTGCCAGCAGTACGGAGGACGAGCAGTACTTC.

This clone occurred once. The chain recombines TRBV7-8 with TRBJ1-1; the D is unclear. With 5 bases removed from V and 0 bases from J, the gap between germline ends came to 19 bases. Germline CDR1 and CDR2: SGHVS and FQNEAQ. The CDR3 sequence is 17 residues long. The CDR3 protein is CASSPTRETYLNTEAFF. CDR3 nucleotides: TGTGCCAGCAGCCCCACGAGAGAAACCTATTTGAACACTGAAGCTTTCTTT.

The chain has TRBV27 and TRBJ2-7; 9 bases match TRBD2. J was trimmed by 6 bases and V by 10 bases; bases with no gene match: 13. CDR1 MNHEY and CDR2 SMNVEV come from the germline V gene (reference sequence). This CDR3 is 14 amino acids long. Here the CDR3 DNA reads TGTGCCACCTCGCGACGGGCGGGAGGGGGCGAGCAGTACTTC. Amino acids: CATSRRAGGGEQYF.